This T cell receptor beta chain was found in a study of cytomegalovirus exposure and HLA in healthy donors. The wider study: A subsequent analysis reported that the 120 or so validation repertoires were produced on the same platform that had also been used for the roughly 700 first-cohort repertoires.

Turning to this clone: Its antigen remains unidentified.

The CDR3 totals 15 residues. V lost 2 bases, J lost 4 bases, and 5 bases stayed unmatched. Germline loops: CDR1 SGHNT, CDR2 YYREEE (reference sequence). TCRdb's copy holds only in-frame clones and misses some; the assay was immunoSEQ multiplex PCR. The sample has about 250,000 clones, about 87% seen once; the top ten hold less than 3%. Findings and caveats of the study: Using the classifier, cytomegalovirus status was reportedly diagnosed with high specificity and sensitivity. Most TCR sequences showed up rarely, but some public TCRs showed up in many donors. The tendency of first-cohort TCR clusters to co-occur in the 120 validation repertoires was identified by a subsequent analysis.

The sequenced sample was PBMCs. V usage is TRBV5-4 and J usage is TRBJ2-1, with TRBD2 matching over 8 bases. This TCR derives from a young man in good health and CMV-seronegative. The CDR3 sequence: CASSFGGGSYNEQFF. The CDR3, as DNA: TGTGCCAGCAGCTTCGGCGGGGGGTCGTACAATGAGCAGTTCTTC.